This T cell receptor (beta chain) was captured by sequencing in a study of OX40 agonist ivuxolimab in advanced cancers. Study observations and caveats: Average numbers of expanded clones were greater in CD8+ T cells than in CD4+.

As for this clone: What it binds is not known.

TCRdb keeps only in-frame clones here, not all; method: immunoSEQ multiplex PCR. The sample carries under 45,000 clones, around 80% recorded once. This CDR3 spans 15 amino acids. The V gene's germline CDR1 is SNHLY and CDR2 FYNNEI. Trimming cost V 8 bases and J 3 bases; bases outside gene matches: 9. The TCR originated in an adult with an advanced solid tumor such as melanoma, head and neck, liver or kidney cancer. The V gene is TRBV2, the J gene TRBJ2-3, with 9 bases aligning to TRBD2. Sequencing was performed on CD4+ or CD8+ T cells sorted from blood, taken in a trial of the OX40 agonist ivuxolimab. CDR3 sequence reads: CASLYQGLATDTQYF. CDR3 coding DNA: TGTGCCAGCCTATACCAGGGACTAGCAACAGATACGCAGTATTTT.